Sequencing of this T cell receptor (beta chain) was carried out in a study of technical replicates of blood from a few donors. The method was immunoSEQ multiplex PCR; TCRdb's version includes in-frame clones alone and lacks a portion of them. Among about 13,000 clones listed, about 76% were seen once. V lost 2 bases, J lost 7 bases, and 16 bases lay in between. The CDR3 has 15 residues. Germline assignment: CDR1 MNHEY and CDR2 SVGAGI. The chain employs TRBV6-5 and TRBJ2-3; possibly TRBD1 for D (5 bases). Sequenced input: PBMCs. This receptor was obtained from a human donor in good health. CDR3 amino acids: CASSYGSGWVNTQYF. As DNA, the CDR3 is TGTGCCAGCAGTTACGGTTCAGGGTGGGTCAATACGCAGTATTTT.